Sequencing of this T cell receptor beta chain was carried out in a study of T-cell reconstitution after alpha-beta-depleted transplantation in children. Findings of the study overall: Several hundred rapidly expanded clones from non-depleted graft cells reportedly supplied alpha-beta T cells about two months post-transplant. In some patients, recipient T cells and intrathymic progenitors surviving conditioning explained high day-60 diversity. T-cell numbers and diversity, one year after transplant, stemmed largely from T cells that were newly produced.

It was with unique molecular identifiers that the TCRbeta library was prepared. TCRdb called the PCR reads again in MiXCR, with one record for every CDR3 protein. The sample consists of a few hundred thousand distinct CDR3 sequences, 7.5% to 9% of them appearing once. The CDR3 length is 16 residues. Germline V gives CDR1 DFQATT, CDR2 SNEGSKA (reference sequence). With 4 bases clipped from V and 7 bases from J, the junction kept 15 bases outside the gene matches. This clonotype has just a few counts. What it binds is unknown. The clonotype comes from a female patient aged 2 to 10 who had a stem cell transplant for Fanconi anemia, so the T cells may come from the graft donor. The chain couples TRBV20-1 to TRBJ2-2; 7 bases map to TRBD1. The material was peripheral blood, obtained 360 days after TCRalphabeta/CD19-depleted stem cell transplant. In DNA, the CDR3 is TGCAGTGCTATATTGTTCCGGGACAGTTCTTTCGGGGAGCTGTTTTTT. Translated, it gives CSAILFRDSSFGELFF.